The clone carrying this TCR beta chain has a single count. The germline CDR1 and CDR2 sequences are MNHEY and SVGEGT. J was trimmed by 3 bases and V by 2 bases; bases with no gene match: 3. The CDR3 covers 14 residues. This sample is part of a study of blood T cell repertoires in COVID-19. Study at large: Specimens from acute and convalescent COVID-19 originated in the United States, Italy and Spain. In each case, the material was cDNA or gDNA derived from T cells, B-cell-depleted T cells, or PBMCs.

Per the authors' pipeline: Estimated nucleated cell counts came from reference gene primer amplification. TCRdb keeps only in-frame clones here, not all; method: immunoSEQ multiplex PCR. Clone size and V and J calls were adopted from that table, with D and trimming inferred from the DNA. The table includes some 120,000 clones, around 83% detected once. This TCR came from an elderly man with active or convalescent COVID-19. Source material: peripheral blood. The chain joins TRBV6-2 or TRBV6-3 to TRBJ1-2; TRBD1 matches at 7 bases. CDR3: CASSYGGGDYGYTF. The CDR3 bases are TGTGCCAGCAGTTACGGAGGGGGCGACTATGGCTACACCTTC.